These T cell receptor beta chains were read from a single sample in a study of shared clonotypes between healthy human individuals. The method was immunoSEQ multiplex PCR; TCRdb's version includes in-frame clones alone and lacks a portion of them. There are around 1 million clones in the sample; 76% occur only once, and roughly 1.5% lies in the top ten. Sequenced: memory CD4+ T cells sorted from blood. The receptors stem from a man younger than 35 in good health. Each CDR3 is given with its conserved first and last residue. D genes are given only for firm matches. The size field is filled for only some rows; it gives once, few, many or a size class.

clone_size,v_call,j_call,d_call,cdr3_aa,cdr3_nt
NA,TRBV4-3,TRBJ1-2,NA,CASSPLGSSGYTF,TGCGCCAGCAGCCCCCTGGGCAGTTCTGGCTACACCTTC
NA,TRBV30,TRBJ1-4,NA,CAWTFTNEKLFF,TGTGCCTGGACCTTTACTAATGAAAAACTGTTTTTT
NA,TRBV2,TRBJ2-2,TRBD1,CASSGEQGTGELFF,TGTGCCAGCAGTGGGGAACAGGGGACCGGGGAGCTGTTTTTT
NA,TRBV28,TRBJ1-3,NA,CASSQTKGQPSSGNTIYF,TGTGCCAGCAGCCAAACGAAGGGACAACCGAGCTCTGGAAACACCATATATTTT
NA,TRBV9,TRBJ1-4,TRBD1,CASSVQGAVNEKLFF,TGTGCCAGCAGCGTCCAGGGGGCGGTTAATGAAAAACTGTTTTTT
NA,TRBV30,TRBJ2-2,NA,CAAGNLELFF,TGTGCCGCGGGAAACCTGGAGCTGTTTTTT
few,TRBV10-2,TRBJ2-5,NA,CASSQGNKAETQYF,TGCGCCAGCAGTCAGGGAAACAAGGCAGAGACCCAGTACTTC
NA,TRBV2,TRBJ1-3,TRBD1,CASKTYGTELSGNTIYF,TGTGCCAGCAAGACCTACGGGACAGAACTTTCTGGAAACACCATATATTTT
once,TRBV6-5,TRBJ2-7,TRBD2,CASRERDRDYEQYF,TGTGCCAGCAGGGAGCGGGACCGAGACTACGAGCAGTACTTC
NA,TRBV5-1,TRBJ1-2,NA,CASSLGRAIYGYTF,TGCGCCAGCAGCTTGGGACGGGCGATCTATGGCTACACCTTC
few,TRBV15,TRBJ2-1,NA,CATSRGRDEQFF,TGTGCCACCAGCAGAGGGCGGGATGAGCAGTTCTTC
NA,TRBV5-6,TRBJ2-7,NA,CASSLVGWRVNYEQYF,TGTGCCAGCAGCTTGGTAGGTTGGAGGGTAAACTACGAGCAGTACTTC
NA,TRBV10-1,TRBJ1-1,NA,CASSESPQGRAFF,TGCGCCAGCAGTGAATCCCCTCAGGGGAGGGCTTTCTTT
NA,TRBV5-6,TRBJ2-3,NA,CASSLTGRDTDTQYF,TGTGCCAGCAGCTTAACTGGGCGGGATACAGATACGCAGTATTTT
NA,TRBV7-2,TRBJ1-4,NA,CASSLGGGLANEKLFF,TGTGCCAGCAGCTTAGGGGGAGGACTCGCGAATGAAAAACTGTTTTTT
NA,TRBV2,TRBJ1-1,TRBD1,CASSPTGTGGTEAFF,TGTGCCAGCAGTCCTACCGGGACAGGGGGCACTGAAGCTTTCTTT
once,TRBV5-1,TRBJ2-7,TRBD1,CASKTGGSYEQYF,TGCGCCAGCAAGACAGGGGGCTCCTACGAGCAGTACTTC
once,TRBV14,TRBJ1-2,NA,CASSQESGTHFF,TGTGCCAGCAGCCAAGAGTCCGGGACCCACTTCTTC
few,TRBV6-6,TRBJ2-3,TRBD2,CASTPSGIADTQYF,TGTGCCAGCACCCCTAGCGGGATTGCAGATACGCAGTATTTT
NA,TRBV21-1,TRBJ1-1,NA,CASSKIVRQGSTEAFF,TGTGCCAGCAGCAAGATTGTCCGTCAGGGCTCCACTGAAGCTTTCTTT
NA,TRBV5-8,TRBJ1-2,NA,CASSLPQGRYGYTF,TGTGCCAGCAGCTTGCCCCAAGGGAGGTATGGCTACACCTTC
NA,TRBV14,TRBJ2-2,NA,CAITTENTGELFF,TGTGCCATTACGACAGAGAACACCGGGGAGCTGTTTTTT
NA,TRBV11-2,TRBJ1-1,NA,CASSLGRSEAFF,TGTGCCAGCAGCTTAGGAAGGTCTGAAGCTTTCTTT
NA,TRBV28,TRBJ1-1,TRBD1,CASSFQTGGTEAFF,TGTGCCAGCAGTTTCCAGACAGGGGGCACTGAAGCTTTCTTT
NA,TRBV15,TRBJ2-7,NA,CATSRDRERSTYEQYF,TGTGCCACCAGCAGAGATCGCGAGAGGTCCACCTACGAGCAGTACTTC
NA,TRBV6-6,TRBJ1-5,TRBD1,CASTRTGAQPQHF,TGTGCCAGCACCCGGACAGGGGCTCAGCCCCAGCATTTT
NA,TRBV29-1,TRBJ1-1,NA,CSVDKSGLRGPNTEAFF,TGCAGCGTTGACAAAAGCGGTCTCCGGGGACCCAACACTGAAGCTTTCTTT
many,TRBV7-2,TRBJ1-4,NA,CASSLEREKLFF,TGTGCCAGCAGCTTAGAGCGTGAAAAACTGTTTTTT
NA,TRBV11-2,TRBJ2-7,TRBD2,CASILGSGRAHEQYF,TGTGCCAGCATTCTCGGGAGCGGGAGGGCCCACGAGCAGTACTTC
NA,TRBV9,TRBJ1-1,NA,CASSSGPAMNTEAFF,TGTGCCAGCAGCTCGGGCCCAGCTATGAACACTGAAGCTTTCTTT
NA,TRBV10-3,TRBJ1-5,NA,CAISEVGRNQHF,TGTGCCATCAGTGAGGTAGGGAGAAACCAGCATTTT
NA,TRBV10-3,TRBJ2-4,NA,CAISESRDLAKNIQYF,TGTGCCATCAGTGAGTCTAGGGATTTAGCCAAAAACATTCAGTACTTC
NA,TRBV6-1,TRBJ2-1,TRBD1,CASSTQGARYNEQFF,TGTGCCAGCAGTACACAGGGGGCGCGGTACAATGAGCAGTTCTTC
NA,TRBV27,TRBJ2-1,TRBD2,CASSPWTSGGPGDEQFF,TGTGCCAGCAGTCCTTGGACTAGCGGGGGGCCGGGAGATGAGCAGTTCTTC
NA,TRBV7-2,TRBJ2-1,TRBD1,CASSIQGSLYNEQFF,TGTGCCAGCAGCATACAGGGGTCTCTCTACAATGAGCAGTTCTTC
once,TRBV5-5,TRBJ2-1,NA,CASSLVYRHEQFF,TGTGCCAGCAGCTTGGTATACCGCCATGAGCAGTTCTTC
once,TRBV4-3,TRBJ1-5,NA,CASSQVGDGQPQHF,TGCGCCAGCAGCCAAGTTGGTGATGGGCAGCCCCAGCATTTT
few,TRBV11-2,TRBJ2-7,NA,CASSLGWRYEQYF,TGTGCCAGCAGCTTAGGGTGGCGCTATGAGCAGTACTTC
NA,TRBV2,TRBJ2-1,TRBD2,CASSRRGVSYNEQFF,TGTGCCAGCAGTCGACGGGGGGTCTCCTACAATGAGCAGTTCTTC
NA,TRBV27,TRBJ1-1,TRBD1,CASSPLQGVRNTEAFF,TGTGCCAGCAGTCCCTTACAGGGGGTAAGGAACACTGAAGCTTTCTTT
NA,TRBV5-8,TRBJ1-5,NA,CASSLDSLNQPQHF,TGTGCCAGCAGCTTGGACAGCCTTAATCAGCCCCAGCATTTT
NA,TRBV5-4,TRBJ2-3,TRBD1,CASGPGQGADTQYF,TGTGCCAGCGGCCCGGGACAGGGGGCAGATACGCAGTATTTT